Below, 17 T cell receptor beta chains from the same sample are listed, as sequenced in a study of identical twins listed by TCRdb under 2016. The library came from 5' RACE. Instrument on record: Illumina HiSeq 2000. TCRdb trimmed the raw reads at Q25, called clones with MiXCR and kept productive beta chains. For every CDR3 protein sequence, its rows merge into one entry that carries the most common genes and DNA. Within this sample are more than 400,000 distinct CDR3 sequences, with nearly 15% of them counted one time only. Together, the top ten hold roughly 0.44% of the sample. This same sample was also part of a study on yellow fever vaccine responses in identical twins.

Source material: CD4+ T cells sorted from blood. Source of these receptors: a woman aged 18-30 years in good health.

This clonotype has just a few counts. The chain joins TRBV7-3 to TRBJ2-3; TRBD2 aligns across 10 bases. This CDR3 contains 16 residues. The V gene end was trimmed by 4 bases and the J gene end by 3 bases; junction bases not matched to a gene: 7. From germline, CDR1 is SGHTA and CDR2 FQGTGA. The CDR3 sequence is CASSSTTTSGTDTQYF. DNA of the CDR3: TGTGCCAGCAGCTCCACGACGACTAGCGGGACAGATACGCAGTATTTT.

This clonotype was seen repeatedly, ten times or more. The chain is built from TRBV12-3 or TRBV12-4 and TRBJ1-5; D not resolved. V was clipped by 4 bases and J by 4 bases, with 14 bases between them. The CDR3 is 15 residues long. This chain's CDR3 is CASSSTSLGNQPQHF. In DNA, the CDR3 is TGTGCCAGCAGTTCTACGTCCCTGGGGAATCAGCCCCAGCATTTT.

This CDR3 is CASRPQAGGSYEQYF. The CDR3 DNA reads TGTGCCAGCAGGCCGCAAGCGGGAGGTAGCTACGAGCAGTACTTC. The V call is TRBV28, the J call TRBJ2-7; 9 nucleotides agree with TRBD2. Trimming took 6 bases from V and 3 from J; bases not matched to a gene: 9. This CDR3 region has 15 residues. Germline CDR1 MDHEN, CDR2 SYDVKM.

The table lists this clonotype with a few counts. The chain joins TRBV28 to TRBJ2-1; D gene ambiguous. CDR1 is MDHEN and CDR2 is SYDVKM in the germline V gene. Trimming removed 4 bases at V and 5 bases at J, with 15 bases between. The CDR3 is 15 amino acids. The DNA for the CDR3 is TGTGCCAGCAGTTGGATTGGTATTGTGGACAATGAGCAGTTCTTC. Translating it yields CASSWIGIVDNEQFF.

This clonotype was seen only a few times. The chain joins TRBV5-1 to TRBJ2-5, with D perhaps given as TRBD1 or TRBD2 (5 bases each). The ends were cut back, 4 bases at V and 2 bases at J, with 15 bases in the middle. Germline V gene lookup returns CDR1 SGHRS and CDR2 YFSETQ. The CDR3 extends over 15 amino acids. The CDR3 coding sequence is TGCGCCAGCAGCCGGAGAGGGGAACGTCAAGAGACCCAGTACTTC. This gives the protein CASSRRGERQETQYF.

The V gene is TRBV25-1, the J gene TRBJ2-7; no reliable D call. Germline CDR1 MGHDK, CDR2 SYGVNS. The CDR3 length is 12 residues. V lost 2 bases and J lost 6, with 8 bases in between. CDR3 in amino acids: CASSEGVGEQYF. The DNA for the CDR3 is TGTGCCAGCAGTGAAGGTGTTGGCGAGCAGTACTTC.

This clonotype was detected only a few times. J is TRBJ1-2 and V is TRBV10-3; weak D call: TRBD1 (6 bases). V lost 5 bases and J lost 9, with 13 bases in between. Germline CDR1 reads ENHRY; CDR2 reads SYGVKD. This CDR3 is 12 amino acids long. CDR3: CAISTRDTSYTF. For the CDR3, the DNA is TGTGCCATCAGTACCCGGGACACCAGCTACACCTTC.

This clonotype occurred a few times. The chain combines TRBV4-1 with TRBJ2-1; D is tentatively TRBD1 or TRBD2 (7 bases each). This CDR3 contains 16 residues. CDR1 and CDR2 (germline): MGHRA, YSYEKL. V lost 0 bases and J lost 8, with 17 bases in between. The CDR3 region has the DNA TGCGCCAGCAGCCAAGAAGGGGGCGGGAGAAGCTATGAGCAGTTCTTC. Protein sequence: CASSQEGGGRSYEQFF.

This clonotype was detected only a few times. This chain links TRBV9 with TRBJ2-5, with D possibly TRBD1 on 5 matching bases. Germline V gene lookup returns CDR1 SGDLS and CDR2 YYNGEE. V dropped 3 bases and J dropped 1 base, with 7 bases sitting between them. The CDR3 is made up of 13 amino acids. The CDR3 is CASSEGIQETQYF. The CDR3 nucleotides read TGTGCCAGCAGCGAGGGGATCCAAGAGACCCAGTACTTC.

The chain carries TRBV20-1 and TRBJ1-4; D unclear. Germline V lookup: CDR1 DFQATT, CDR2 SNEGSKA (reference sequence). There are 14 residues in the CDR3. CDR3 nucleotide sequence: TGCAGCTCGGGCAAGGGTGGGTCAGGTGAAAAACTGTTTTTT. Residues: CSSGKGGSGEKLFF.

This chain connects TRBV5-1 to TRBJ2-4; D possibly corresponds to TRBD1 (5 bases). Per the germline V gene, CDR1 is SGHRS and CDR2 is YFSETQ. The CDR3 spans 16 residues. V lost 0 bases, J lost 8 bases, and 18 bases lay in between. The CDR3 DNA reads TGCGCCAGCAGCTTGGCCTCAGGGAAGGGGCCTGACATTCAGTACTTC. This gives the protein CASSLASGKGPDIQYF.

The CDR3 here is CASSRSGAWETQYF. The CDR3 nucleotides are TGTGCCAGCAGCCGCAGTGGGGCATGGGAGACCCAGTACTTC. This rearrangement joins TRBV3-1 to TRBJ2-5, with D maybe TRBD1 (5 bases). CDR1 is LGHDT and CDR2 is YNNKEL in the germline V gene (reference sequence). The CDR3 sequence is 14 residues long. V lost 4 bases and J lost 5, with 14 bases in between.

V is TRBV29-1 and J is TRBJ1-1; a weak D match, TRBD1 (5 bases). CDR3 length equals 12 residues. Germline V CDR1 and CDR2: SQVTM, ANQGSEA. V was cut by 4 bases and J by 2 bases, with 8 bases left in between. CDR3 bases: TGCAGCGTTGGAGGGGCCAACACTGAAGCTTTCTTT. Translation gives CSVGGANTEAFF.

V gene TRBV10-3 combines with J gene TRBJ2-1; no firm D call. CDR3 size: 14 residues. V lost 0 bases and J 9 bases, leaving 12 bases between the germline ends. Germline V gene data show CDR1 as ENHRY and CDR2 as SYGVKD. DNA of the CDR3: TGTGCCATCAGTGAGTCCGGGTCTGGACCTGAGCAGTTCTTC. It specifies CAISESGSGPEQFF.

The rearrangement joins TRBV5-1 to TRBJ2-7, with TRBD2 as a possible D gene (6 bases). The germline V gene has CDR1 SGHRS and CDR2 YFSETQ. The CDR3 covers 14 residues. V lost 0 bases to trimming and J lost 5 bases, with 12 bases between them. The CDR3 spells CASSLAGGADEQYV. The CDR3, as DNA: TGCGCCAGCAGCTTGGCGGGCGGGGCGGACGAGCAGTACGTC.

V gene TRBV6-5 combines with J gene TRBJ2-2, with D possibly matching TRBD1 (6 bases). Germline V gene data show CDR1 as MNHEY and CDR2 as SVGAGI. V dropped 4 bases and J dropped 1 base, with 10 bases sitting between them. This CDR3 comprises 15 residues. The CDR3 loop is CASSSGQLNTGELFF. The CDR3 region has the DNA TGTGCCAGCAGTTCCGGACAGCTGAACACCGGGGAGCTGTTTTTT.

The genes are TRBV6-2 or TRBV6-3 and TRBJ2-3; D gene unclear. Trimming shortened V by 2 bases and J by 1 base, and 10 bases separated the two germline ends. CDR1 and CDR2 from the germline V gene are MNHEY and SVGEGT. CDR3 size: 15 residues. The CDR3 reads CASSYLGLGTDTQYF. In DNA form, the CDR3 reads TGTGCCAGCAGTTACCTGGGCTTGGGCACAGATACGCAGTATTTT.